The 6 T cell receptor beta chains given below trace back to one sample, sequenced in a study of blood T cell repertoires in COVID-19. TCRdb keeps only in-frame clones here, not all; method: immunoSEQ multiplex PCR. The sample carries a few hundred thousand clones, roughly 88% recorded once. The source material was peripheral blood. The origin of the receptors is a woman aged 25 to 39 with acute or convalescent COVID-19.

The rearrangement links TRBV5-1 to TRBJ1-1; TRBD1 agrees at 9 bases. The CDR3 is made up of 15 amino acids. The V gene end was trimmed by 4 bases and the J gene end by 5 bases; junction bases not matched to a gene: 9. Germline V gives CDR1 SGHRS, CDR2 YFSETQ. CDR3 bases: TGCGCCAGCAGCAATAACAGGGGGCCCGGAACTGAAGCTTTCTTT. It specifies CASSNNRGPGTEAFF.

This sequence joins TRBV19 and TRBJ2-1; tentative D call: TRBD2 (6 bases). CDR1 is LNHDA and CDR2 is SQIVND in the germline V gene (reference sequence). This CDR3 comprises 15 residues. V shed 2 bases and J shed 9 bases, with 17 bases lying between them. The CDR3 DNA reads TGTGCCAGTAGTATATATGGGGGAGGACCGCGTGAGCAGTTCTTC. Translated: CASSIYGGGPREQFF.

This clone appeared a few times. This chain joins TRBV5-5 and TRBJ1-1, with TRBD1 matching over 7 bases. The CDR3 is made up of 14 amino acids. Unmatched junction bases numbered 11, after V lost 4 bases and J lost 8 bases. Germline V CDR1 and CDR2: SGHKS, YYEKEE (reference sequence). DNA for the CDR3: TGTGCCAGCAGCCCCCGGGCGGACAGGCGGGAAGCTTTCTTT. Translated: CASSPRADRREAFF.

The V gene is TRBV7-2, the J gene TRBJ2-7; 8 positions agree with TRBD1. V was pared by 4 bases and J by 4 bases, with 9 bases of the junction left unmatched. The CDR3 consists of 15 residues. The germline V gene has CDR1 SGHTA and CDR2 FQGNSA. The CDR3 sequence: CASSSDRGTFYEQYF. The CDR3 DNA reads as TGTGCCAGCAGCTCCGACAGGGGAACCTTTTACGAGCAGTACTTC.

The CDR3 region is CASSLGPTGNYGYTF. DNA of the CDR3: TGTGCCAGCAGCTTGGGCCCAACAGGGAACTATGGCTACACCTTC. This chain links TRBV5-6 with TRBJ1-2, with a tentative D call TRBD1 (6 bases). Germline V gene sequence: CDR1 SGHDT, CDR2 YYEEEE. V dropped 0 bases and J dropped 2 bases, with 11 bases sitting between them. The CDR3 covers 15 residues.

This clone was seen more than once but under ten times. J is TRBJ2-7 and V is TRBV11-3, with D possibly matching TRBD2 (5 bases). The CDR3 contains 13 residues. V lost 6 bases and J lost 3, with 12 bases in between. Germline lookup yields CDR1 SGHNT and CDR2 YENEEA. The CDR3 protein is CASSRVGDYEQYF. CDR3 nucleotides: TGTGCCAGCAGTCGAGTGGGAGACTACGAGCAGTACTTC.